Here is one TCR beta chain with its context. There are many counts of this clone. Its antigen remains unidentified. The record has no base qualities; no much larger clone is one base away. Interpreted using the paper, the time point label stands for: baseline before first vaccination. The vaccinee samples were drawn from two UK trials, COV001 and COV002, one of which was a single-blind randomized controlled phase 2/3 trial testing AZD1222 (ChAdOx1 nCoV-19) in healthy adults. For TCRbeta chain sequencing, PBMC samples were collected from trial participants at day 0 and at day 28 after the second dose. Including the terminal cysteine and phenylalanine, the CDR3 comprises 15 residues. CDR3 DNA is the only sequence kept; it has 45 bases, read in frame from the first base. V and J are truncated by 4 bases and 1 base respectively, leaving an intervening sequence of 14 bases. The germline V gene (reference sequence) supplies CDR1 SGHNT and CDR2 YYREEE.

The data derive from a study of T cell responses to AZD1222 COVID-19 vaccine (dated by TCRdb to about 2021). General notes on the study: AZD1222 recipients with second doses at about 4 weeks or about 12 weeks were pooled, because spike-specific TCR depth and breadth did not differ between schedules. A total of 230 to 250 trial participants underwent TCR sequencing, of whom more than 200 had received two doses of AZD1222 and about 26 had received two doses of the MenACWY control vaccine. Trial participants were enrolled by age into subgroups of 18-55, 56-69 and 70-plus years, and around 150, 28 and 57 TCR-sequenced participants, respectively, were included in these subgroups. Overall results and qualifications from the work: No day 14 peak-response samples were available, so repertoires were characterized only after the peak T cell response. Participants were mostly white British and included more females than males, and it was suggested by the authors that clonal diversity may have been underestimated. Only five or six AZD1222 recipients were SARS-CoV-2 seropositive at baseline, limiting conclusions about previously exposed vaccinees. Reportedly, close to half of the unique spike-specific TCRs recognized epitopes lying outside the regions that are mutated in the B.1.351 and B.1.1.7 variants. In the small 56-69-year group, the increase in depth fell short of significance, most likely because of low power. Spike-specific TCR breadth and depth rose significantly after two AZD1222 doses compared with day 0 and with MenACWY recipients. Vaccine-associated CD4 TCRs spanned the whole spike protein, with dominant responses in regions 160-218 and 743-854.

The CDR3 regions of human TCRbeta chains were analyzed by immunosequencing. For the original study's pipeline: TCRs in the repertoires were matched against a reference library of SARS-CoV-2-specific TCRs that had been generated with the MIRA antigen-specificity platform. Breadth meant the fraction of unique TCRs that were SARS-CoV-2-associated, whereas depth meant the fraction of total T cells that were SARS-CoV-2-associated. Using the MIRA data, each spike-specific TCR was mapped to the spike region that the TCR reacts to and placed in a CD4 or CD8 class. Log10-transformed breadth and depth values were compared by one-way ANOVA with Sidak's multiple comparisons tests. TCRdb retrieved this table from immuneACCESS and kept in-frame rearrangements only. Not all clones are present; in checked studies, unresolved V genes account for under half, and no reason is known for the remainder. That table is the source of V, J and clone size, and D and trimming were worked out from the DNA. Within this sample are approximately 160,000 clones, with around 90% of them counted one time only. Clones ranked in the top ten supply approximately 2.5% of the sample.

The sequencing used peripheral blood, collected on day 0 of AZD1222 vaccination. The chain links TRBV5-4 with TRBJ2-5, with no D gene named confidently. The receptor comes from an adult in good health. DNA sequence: TGTGCCAGCAGCCAAGTCCCGACAATCCAAGAGACCCAGTACTTC. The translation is CASSQVPTIQETQYF.